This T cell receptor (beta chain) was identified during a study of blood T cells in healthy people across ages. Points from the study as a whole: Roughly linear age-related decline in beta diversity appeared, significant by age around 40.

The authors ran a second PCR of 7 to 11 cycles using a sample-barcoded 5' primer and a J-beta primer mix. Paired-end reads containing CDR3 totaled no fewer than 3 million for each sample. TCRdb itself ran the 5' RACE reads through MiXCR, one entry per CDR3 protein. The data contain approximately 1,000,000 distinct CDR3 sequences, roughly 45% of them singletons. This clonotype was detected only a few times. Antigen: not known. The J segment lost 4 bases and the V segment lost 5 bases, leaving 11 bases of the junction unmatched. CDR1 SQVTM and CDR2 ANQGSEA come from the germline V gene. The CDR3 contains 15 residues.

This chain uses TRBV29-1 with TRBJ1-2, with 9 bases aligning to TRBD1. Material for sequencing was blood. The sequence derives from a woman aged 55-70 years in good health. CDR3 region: CSVSPSQGASYGYTF. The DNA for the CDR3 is TGCAGCGTTTCACCTTCACAGGGGGCAAGCTATGGCTACACCTTC. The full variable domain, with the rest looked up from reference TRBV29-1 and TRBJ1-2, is SAVISQKPSRDICQRGTSLTIQCQVDSQVTMMFWYRQQPGQSLTLIATANQGSEATYESGFVIDKFPISRPNLTFSTLTVSNMSPEDSSIYLCSVSPSQGASYGYTFGSGTRLTVV.